A single sample gave rise to the 5 T cell receptor beta chains below, sequenced in a study of OX40 agonist ivuxolimab in advanced cancers. The method was immunoSEQ multiplex PCR; TCRdb's version includes in-frame clones alone and lacks a portion of them. The sample comprises around 19,000 clones, 73% of which are singletons, and roughly a third rests with the top ten. Sequencing was performed on CD4+ or CD8+ T cells sorted from blood, taken in a trial of the OX40 agonist ivuxolimab. All receptors derive from an adult with an advanced solid tumor such as melanoma, head and neck, liver or kidney cancer.

The chain combines TRBV19 with TRBJ2-6, with D possibly matching TRBD1 (5 bases). Trimming pared 0 bases from V and 0 bases from J, leaving 9 bases between. The CDR3 loop spans 17 amino acids. CDR1 and CDR2 (germline): LNHDA, SQIVND (reference sequence). CDR3 loop: CASSIDLGASGANVLTF. The CDR3 DNA reads TGTGCCAGTAGTATAGATCTAGGGGCCTCTGGGGCCAACGTCCTGACTTTC.

This chain links TRBV7-9 with TRBJ2-1; D call uncertain. Germline V gene lookup returns CDR1 SEHNR and CDR2 FQNEAQ (reference sequence). The CDR3 runs to 14 residues. V lost 4 bases to trimming and J lost 10 bases, with 17 bases between them. CDR3 sequence reads: CASSSGGSHVEQFF. The CDR3, as DNA: TGTGCCAGCAGCTCAGGTGGGTCTCATGTGGAGCAGTTCTTC.

The chain joins TRBV19 to TRBJ2-1, with 7 nucleotides matching TRBD1. CDR3 length: 15 residues. Trimming took 3 bases from V and 4 from J; bases not matched to a gene: 6. CDR1 is LNHDA, CDR2 SQIVND, per germline (reference sequence). The CDR3 DNA reads TGTGCCAGTAGTATCTCACAGGGGTATTACAATGAGCAGTTCTTC. Amino acids: CASSISQGYYNEQFF.

The chain combines TRBV6-5 with TRBJ1-1; D call uncertain. V was clipped by 3 bases and J by 1 base, with 9 bases between them. The length of the CDR3 is 14 residues. Germline loops: CDR1 MNHEY, CDR2 SVGAGI. DNA of the CDR3: TGTGCCAGCAGTTATGTGGGCGGGAACACTGAAGCTTTCTTT. Encoded protein: CASSYVGGNTEAFF.

The chain is built from TRBV12-2 and TRBJ1-3; the table's D call, TRBD1, has no DNA check behind it. TRBV12-2 corresponds to a pseudogene. The CDR3 runs 21 residues. The CDR3 bases are TGTGCAAGTCGCCCCCGGGGAGGGGACAGGGGAAGGGATTACTCTGGAAACACCATATATTTT. This gives the protein CASRPRGGDRGRDYSGNTIYF.